The text below deals with one T cell receptor (beta chain). These data belong to a study of blood T cell repertoires in COVID-19. Turning to the study itself: Italy, Spain and the United States were the sources of the convalescent and acute COVID-19 samples.

Only in-frame clones appear in the TCRdb table, and some are missing; sequencing was by immunoSEQ multiplex PCR. The sample lists about 19,000 clones; about 86% were seen once. This CDR3 has 15 residues. Trimming removed 4 bases from V and 4 bases from J, with 16 bases in between. Germline V gives CDR1 SGHTA, CDR2 FQGTGA. The sequenced material came from peripheral blood. The rearrangement joins TRBV7-3 to TRBJ1-1; D is perhaps TRBD1 (6 bases). The receptor comes from a man aged 70-80 years with acute or convalescent COVID-19. In nucleotides, the CDR3 is TGTGCCAGCAGCTCCAGGGGTATGGAGGTCACTGAAGCTTTCTTT. Encoded protein: CASSSRGMEVTEAFF.